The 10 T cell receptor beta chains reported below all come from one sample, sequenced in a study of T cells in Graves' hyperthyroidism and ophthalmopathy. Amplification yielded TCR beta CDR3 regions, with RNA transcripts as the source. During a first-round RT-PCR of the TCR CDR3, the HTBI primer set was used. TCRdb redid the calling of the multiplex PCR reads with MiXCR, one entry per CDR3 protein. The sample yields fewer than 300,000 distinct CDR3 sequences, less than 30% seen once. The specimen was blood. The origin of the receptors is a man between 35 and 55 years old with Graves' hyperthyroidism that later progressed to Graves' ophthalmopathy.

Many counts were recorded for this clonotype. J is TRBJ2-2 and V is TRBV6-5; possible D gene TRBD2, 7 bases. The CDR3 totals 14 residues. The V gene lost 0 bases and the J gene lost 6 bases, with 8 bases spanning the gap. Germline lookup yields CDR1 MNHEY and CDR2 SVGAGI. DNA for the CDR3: TGTGCCAGCAGTTACTCGGGGGGGCCCGGGGAGCTGTTTTTT. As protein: CASSYSGGPGELFF.

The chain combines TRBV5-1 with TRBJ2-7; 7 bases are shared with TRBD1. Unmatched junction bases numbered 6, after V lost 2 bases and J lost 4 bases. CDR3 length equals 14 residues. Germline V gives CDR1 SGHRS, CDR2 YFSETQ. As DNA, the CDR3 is TGCGCCAGCAGCTTCCCTGACAGGGAGTACGAGCAGTACTTC. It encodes CASSFPDREYEQYF.

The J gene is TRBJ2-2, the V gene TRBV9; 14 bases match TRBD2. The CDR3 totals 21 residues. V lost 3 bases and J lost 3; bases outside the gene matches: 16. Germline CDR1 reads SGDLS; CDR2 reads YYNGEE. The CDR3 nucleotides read TGTGCCAGCAGCGACCAGCGACTAGCGGGAGGGCCTTATCAACACACCGGGGAGCTGTTTTTT. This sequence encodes CASSDQRLAGGPYQHTGELFF.

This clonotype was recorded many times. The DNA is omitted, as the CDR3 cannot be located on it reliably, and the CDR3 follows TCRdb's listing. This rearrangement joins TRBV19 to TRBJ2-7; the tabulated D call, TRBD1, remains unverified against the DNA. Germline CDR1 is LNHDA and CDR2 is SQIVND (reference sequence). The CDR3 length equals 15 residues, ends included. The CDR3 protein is CASSILASQGDEQYF.

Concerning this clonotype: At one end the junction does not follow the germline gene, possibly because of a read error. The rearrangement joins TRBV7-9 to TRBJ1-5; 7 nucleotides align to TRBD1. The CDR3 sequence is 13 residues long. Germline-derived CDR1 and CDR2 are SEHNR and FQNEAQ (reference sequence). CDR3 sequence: CASSGQVLEPQRF. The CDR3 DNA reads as TGTGCCAGCAGCGGACAGGTTTTGGAGCCCCAGCGTTTT.

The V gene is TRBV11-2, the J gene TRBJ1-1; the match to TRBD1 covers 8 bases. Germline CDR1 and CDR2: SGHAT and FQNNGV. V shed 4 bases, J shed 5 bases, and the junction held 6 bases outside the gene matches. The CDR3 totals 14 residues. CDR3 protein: CASSSGQGRTEAFF. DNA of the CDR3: TGTGCCAGCAGCTCTGGACAGGGAAGAACTGAAGCTTTCTTT.

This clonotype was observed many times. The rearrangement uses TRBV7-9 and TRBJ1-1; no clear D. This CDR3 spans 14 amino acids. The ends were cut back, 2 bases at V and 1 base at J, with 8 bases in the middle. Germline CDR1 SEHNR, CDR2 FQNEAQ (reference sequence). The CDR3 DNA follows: TGTGCCAGCAGCTTACCCGGGCGGAACACTGAAGCTTTCTTT. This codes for CASSLPGRNTEAFF.

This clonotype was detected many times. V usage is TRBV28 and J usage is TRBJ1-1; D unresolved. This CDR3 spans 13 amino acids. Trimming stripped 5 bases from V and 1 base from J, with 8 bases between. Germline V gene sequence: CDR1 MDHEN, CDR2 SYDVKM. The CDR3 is CASSVSGNTEAFF. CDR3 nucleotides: TGTGCCAGCAGTGTATCGGGGAACACTGAAGCTTTCTTT.

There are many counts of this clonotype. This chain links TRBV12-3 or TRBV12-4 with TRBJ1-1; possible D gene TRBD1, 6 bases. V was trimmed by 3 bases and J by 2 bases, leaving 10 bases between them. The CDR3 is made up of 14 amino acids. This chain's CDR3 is CASSFGGPNTEAFF. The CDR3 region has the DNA TGTGCCAGCAGTTTTGGGGGGCCAAACACTGAAGCTTTCTTT.

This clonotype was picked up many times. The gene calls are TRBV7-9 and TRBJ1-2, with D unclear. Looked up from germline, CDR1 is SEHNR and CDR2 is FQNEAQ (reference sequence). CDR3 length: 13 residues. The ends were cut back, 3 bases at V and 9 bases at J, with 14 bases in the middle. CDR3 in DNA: TGTGCCAGCAGCTTCGAGACTGTGGAAAGCTACACCTTC. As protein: CASSFETVESYTF.